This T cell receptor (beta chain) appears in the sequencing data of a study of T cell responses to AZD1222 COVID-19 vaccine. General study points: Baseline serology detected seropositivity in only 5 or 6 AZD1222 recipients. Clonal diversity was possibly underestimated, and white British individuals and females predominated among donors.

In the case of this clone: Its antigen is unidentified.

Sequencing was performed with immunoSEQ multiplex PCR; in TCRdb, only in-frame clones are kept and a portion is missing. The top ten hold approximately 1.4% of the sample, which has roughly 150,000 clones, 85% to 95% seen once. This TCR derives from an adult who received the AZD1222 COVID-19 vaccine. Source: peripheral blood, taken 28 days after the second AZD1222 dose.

CDR3 in DNA: TGTGCCAGCAGCTTGGGGGACGGGGCCTATGGCTACACCTTC. Translation: CASSLGDGAYGYTF. The chain combines TRBV5-8 with TRBJ1-2; a possible D gene is TRBD1 (5 bases). V lost 0 bases and J 4 bases, leaving 10 bases between the germline ends. This CDR3 has 14 residues. CDR1 and CDR2 (germline): SGHTS, YDEGEE.